This T cell receptor beta chain was retrieved from a study of blood T cell repertoires in COVID-19. Study background: T cells, B-cell-depleted T cells, or PBMCs provided the cDNA or gDNA that served as material.

The CDR3 runs to 13 residues. V gave up 3 bases and J gave up 10 bases; unmatched junction bases: 5. The germline gives CDR1 DFQATT, CDR2 SNEGSKA (reference sequence). The protocol was immunoSEQ multiplex PCR, while the TCRdb copy is restricted to in-frame clones and leaves out a portion. The sample shows about 320,000 clones, around nine tenths of them seen only once. The specimen sequenced was PBMCs or T cells enriched from blood (not recorded which). The source is a man aged 25-45 years who had recovered from COVID-19. This sequence joins TRBV20-1 and TRBJ1-6, with TRBD1 matching over 8 bases. The chain's CDR3 is CSASRQGASPLHF. As DNA, the CDR3 is TGCAGTGCTAGTCGGCAGGGGGCATCACCCCTCCACTTT.